This T cell receptor beta chain was retrieved from a study of blood T cell repertoires in COVID-19. For the study at large: Samples of COVID-19 (acute and convalescent) were obtained from the United States, Italy and Spain. Sample material is recorded as cDNA or gDNA derived from T cells, B-cell-depleted T cells, or PBMCs.

The CDR3 has 16 residues. The V and J ends lost 1 base and 4 bases, in that order; junction bases with no gene match: 7. Germline CDR1 is GTSNPN and CDR2 is SVGIG (reference sequence). Per the study methods: Estimation of nucleated cell counts was performed using reference gene primer amplification. Produced via immunoSEQ multiplex PCR; TCRdb's table is partial and in-frame only. V, J and clone size derive from that table, while D and trimming were established from the DNA sequence. The data contain approximately 130,000 clones, around 89% of them seen just once; the ten biggest clones take up about 1.5%.

Sequencing used peripheral blood. This rearrangement joins TRBV30 to TRBJ2-7; TRBD2 matches 13 bases. The sequence was collected from a human donor in a cohort sampled during active COVID-19. In DNA, the CDR3 is TGTGCCTGGAGTGCCTCCGGGACTAGCGGGGTTTACGAGCAGTACTTC. Protein: CAWSASGTSGVYEQYF.